The 29 T cell receptor beta chains presented below share a single source sample, sequenced in a study of T cell repertoires in cytomegalovirus infection. TCRdb reprocessed the reads with MiXCR, giving one entry per CDR3 protein. The data hold fewer than 250,000 distinct CDR3 sequences, with 20% to 25% observed a single time. The specimen was CD8+ T cells from PBMCs. Source of these receptors: a human donor in good health (CMV status not recorded). Some clones in this sample may be carry-over from other donors' samples.

The J gene is TRBJ1-1, the V gene TRBV28; D remains unclear. CDR3 length: 13 residues. The germline gives CDR1 MDHEN, CDR2 SYDVKM. Trimming removed 7 bases at V and 5 bases at J, with 14 bases between. DNA for the CDR3: TGTGCCAGCAATATTCTTCGAGGGACTGAAGCTTTCTTT. Its protein is CASNILRGTEAFF.

This clonotype has more than one count but fewer than ten. The chain couples TRBV2 to TRBJ2-7; TRBD2 agrees at 9 bases. Germline values: CDR1 SNHLY, CDR2 FYNNEI. The V gene end was trimmed by 9 bases and the J gene end by 3 bases; junction bases not matched to a gene: 12. This CDR3 is 15 amino acids long. CDR3 loop: CARTKGEAGGYEQYF. CDR3 DNA sequence: TGTGCCAGGACCAAGGGAGAAGCGGGGGGCTACGAGCAGTACTTC.

Turning to this clonotype: A much larger clone lies one base from this, so it may be a read error. CDR3: CASSYYRAQPQLF. The DNA of the CDR3 is TGTGCCAGCAGTTACTACAGGGCTCAGCCCCAGCTTTTT. The chain is built from TRBV28 and TRBJ1-5; maybe TRBD1 (6 bases). From germline, CDR1 is MDHEN and CDR2 SYDVKM. This CDR3 is 13 amino acids long.

This clonotype was seen a handful of times. The chain joins TRBV7-8 to TRBJ2-7; D gene uncertain. Germline lookup yields CDR1 SGHVS and CDR2 FQNEAQ. V lost 1 base, J lost 7 bases, and 8 bases lay in between. The CDR3 spans 12 residues. The CDR3 nucleotides are TGTGCCAGCAGCTTAGAGGTAGATGAGCAGTACTTC. Translating it yields CASSLEVDEQYF.

The chain is built from TRBV7-8 and TRBJ1-4, with 7 positions matching TRBD1. The CDR3 extends over 16 amino acids. In germline, CDR1 is SGHVS, CDR2 FQNEAQ. V lost 2 bases to trimming and J lost 6 bases; unmatched junction nucleotides: 9. In nucleotides, the CDR3 is TGTGCCAGCAGCTTACATCTCAGGGGGGACCATGAAAAACTGTTTTTT. It yields the protein CASSLHLRGDHEKLFF.

The chain has TRBV15 and TRBJ1-5; D possibly corresponds to TRBD1 (6 bases). CDR1 and CDR2 (germline): LNHNV, YYDKDF (reference sequence). Deletions cut 5 bases from V and 2 bases from J, with 13 bases between. There are 15 residues in the CDR3. The CDR3 loop is CATSSAGAGNQPQHF. CDR3 sequence (DNA): TGTGCCACCAGCTCGGCAGGGGCTGGCAATCAGCCCCAGCATTTT.

In DNA, the CDR3 is TGTGCCAGCAGCTTGAAACCTCTCTCCTACGAGCAGTACTTC. This sequence encodes CASSLKPLSYEQYF. The chain recombines TRBV5-4 with TRBJ2-7, with unresolved D. Per the germline V gene, CDR1 is SGHNT and CDR2 is YYREEE (reference sequence). This CDR3 is 14 amino acids long. V was shortened by 1 base and J by 0 bases, with 8 bases between the two germline ends.

This clonotype has a count of ten or more. This chain connects TRBV6-5 to TRBJ2-7, with TRBD2 identical over 8 bases. Trimming at V came to 6 bases and at J to 3 bases, leaving 1 base not matched to a gene. The CDR3 is 12 residues long. Germline loops: CDR1 MNHEY, CDR2 SVGAGI. The CDR3 spells CASSAGGYEQYF. The CDR3 region has the DNA TGTGCCAGCAGCGCGGGAGGCTACGAGCAGTACTTC.

The V gene is TRBV4-2, the J gene TRBJ2-7; TRBD1 might be the D (6 bases). The CDR3 has 13 amino acids. V shed 2 bases and J shed 6 bases, with 11 bases lying between them. Germline V gene lookup returns CDR1 LGHNA and CDR2 YNFKEQ. The CDR3 coding sequence is TGTGCCAGCAGCCAAAAATTGGACAGCGAGCAGTACTTC. This sequence encodes CASSQKLDSEQYF.

V is TRBV20-1 and J is TRBJ2-7; D is perhaps TRBD2 (5 bases). Germline loops: CDR1 DFQATT, CDR2 SNEGSKA (reference sequence). The CDR3 runs to 12 residues. The V end was cut by 2 bases, the J end by 2 bases, with 7 bases between. CDR3 loop: CSARSGTYEQYF. The DNA for the CDR3 is TGCAGTGCTAGATCCGGGACCTACGAGCAGTACTTC.

This clonotype occurred a few times. The chain is built from TRBV12-3 or TRBV12-4 and TRBJ1-1; D is ambiguous. Trimming shortened V by 5 bases and J by 6 bases, and 10 bases separated the two germline ends. The CDR3 length is 12 residues. CDR3 sequence (DNA): TGTGCCAGCAGTCTTGGGCATCCTGAAGCTTTCTTT. Protein: CASSLGHPEAFF.

This clonotype was detected only a few times. The rearrangement joins TRBV28 to TRBJ1-6; a weak D match, TRBD1 (6 bases). CDR3 length: 14 residues. Per germline, CDR1 MDHEN and CDR2 SYDVKM. The V and J ends lost 3 bases and 10 bases respectively, with 13 bases between them. Here the CDR3 reads CASSFAGVGSPLHF. The DNA for the CDR3 is TGTGCCAGCAGTTTTGCAGGGGTAGGATCACCCCTCCACTTT.

The chain carries TRBV20-1 and TRBJ2-7, with D possibly being TRBD1 (7 bases). CDR3 length: 11 residues. Per the germline V gene, CDR1 is DFQATT and CDR2 is SNEGSKA (reference sequence). With 5 bases removed from V and 7 bases from J, the gap between germline ends came to 12 bases. CDR3 sequence (DNA): TGCAGTGCTGGGGGGACAGTTGAGCAGTACTTC. Protein: CSAGGTVEQYF.

The rearrangement uses TRBV7-6 and TRBJ2-7; D is perhaps TRBD2 (5 bases). Deletions cut 5 bases from V and 6 bases from J, with 17 bases between. Germline CDR1 is SGHVS and CDR2 is FNYEAQ. The CDR3 consists of 14 residues. The CDR3 reads CASSPLPGIGEQYF. CDR3 bases: TGTGCCAGCAGCCCACTACCGGGGATCGGCGAGCAGTACTTC.

This clonotype was recorded many times. The rearrangement links TRBV7-6 to TRBJ2-5; D perhaps matches TRBD2 (5 bases). V was pared by 4 bases and J by 5 bases, with 11 bases between. Germline CDR1 SGHVS, CDR2 FNYEAQ. The CDR3 has 13 residues. CDR3 sequence (DNA): TGTGCCAGCAGCTACAAATGGGAGGAGACCCAGTACTTC. Protein: CASSYKWEETQYF. Drawing the rest from reference TRBV7-6 and TRBJ2-5, the complete variable domain is GAGVSQSPRYKVTKRGQDVALRCDPISGHVSLYWYRQALGQGPEFLTYFNYEAQQDKSGLPNDRFSAERPEGSISTLTIQRTEQRDSAMYRCASSYKWEETQYFGPGTRLLVL.

This clonotype turned up a few times. V gene TRBV14 combines with J gene TRBJ2-7; D remains unclear. Trimming removed 1 base from V and 4 bases from J, with 2 bases in between. The CDR3 has 11 residues. Germline lookup yields CDR1 SGHDN and CDR2 FVKESK. CDR3 sequence (DNA): TGTGCCAGCAGCCAAGTGTACGAGCAGTACTTC. It is translated as CASSQVYEQYF.

CDR3 region: CASSPTHSLRDTQYF. The CDR3 DNA is TGTGCCAGCAGCCCTACTCACAGTCTACGAGATACGCAGTATTTT. This sequence joins TRBV7-6 and TRBJ2-3; unclear D gene. Trimming pared 5 bases from V and 5 bases from J, leaving 17 bases between. The germline V gene encodes CDR1 SGHVS and CDR2 FNYEAQ. The CDR3 loop spans 15 amino acids. The whole variable domain, remainder taken from reference TRBV7-6 and TRBJ2-3, is GAGVSQSPRYKVTKRGQDVALRCDPISGHVSLYWYRQALGQGPEFLTYFNYEAQQDKSGLPNDRFSAERPEGSISTLTIQRTEQRDSAMYRCASSPTHSLRDTQYFGPGTRLTVL.

The chain recombines TRBV20-1 with TRBJ2-7, with TRBD2 matching over 9 bases. In germline, CDR1 is DFQATT, CDR2 SNEGSKA (reference sequence). V was pared by 3 bases and J by 2 bases, with 8 bases of the junction left unmatched. The CDR3 is 15 residues long. In nucleotides, the CDR3 is TGCAGTGCTAGCGGAAGCGGGGGGACACCCTACGAGCAGTACTTC. Amino acids: CSASGSGGTPYEQYF.

The CDR3 DNA reads as TGTGCCAGCAGCCAAGAGACGATACTAGCTGACAATGAGCAGTTCTTC. This translates into CASSQETILADNEQFF. The chain carries TRBV14 and TRBJ2-1; D is perhaps TRBD2 (6 bases). The V and J ends lost 0 bases and 5 bases respectively, with 14 bases between them. Germline V lookup: CDR1 SGHDN, CDR2 FVKESK. This CDR3 region has 16 residues.

Note on this clonotype: Just one base apart from a much larger clone, this may be a read error. The V gene is TRBV11-2, the J gene TRBJ1-1; TRBD1 is a possible D gene (5 bases). Germline CDR1 SGHAT, CDR2 FQNNGV. This CDR3 is built from 16 residues. DNA of the CDR3: TGTGCCAACAGCTTAGATCAGGCAGGGTGGAACACTGAAGCTTTCTTT. It translates to CANSLDQAGWNTEAFF.

This clonotype was seen only a few times. The chain employs TRBV7-2 and TRBJ2-2, with D unclear. The CDR3 loop spans 12 amino acids. CDR1 and CDR2 (germline): SGHTA, FQGNSA. V was cut by 5 bases and J by 7 bases, with 8 bases left in between. The CDR3: CASSPGIGELFF. The CDR3 DNA reads as TGTGCCAGCAGCCCTGGGATCGGGGAGCTGTTTTTT.

About this clonotype: Relative to the germline gene, one junction end is altered; a read error may explain this. V usage is TRBV4-1 and J usage is TRBJ1-1; 7 bases agree with TRBD1. The CDR3 consists of 12 residues. From germline, CDR1 is MGHRA and CDR2 YSYEKL. The CDR3 is CASSLLGGETFF. Written as DNA, the CDR3 is TGTGCCAGCAGCCTGCTAGGGGGCGAGACTTTCTTT.

This clonotype was recorded a few times. The rearrangement uses TRBV19 and TRBJ2-2; 7 nucleotides agree with TRBD1. V shed 9 bases, J shed 6 bases, and the junction held 7 bases outside the gene matches. The CDR3 is 13 residues long. Germline V gene lookup returns CDR1 LNHDA and CDR2 SQIVND (reference sequence). The DNA of the CDR3 is TGTGCCAGCAATGGACAGGAGGCCGGGGAGCTGTTTTTT. Protein: CASNGQEAGELFF.

The genes are TRBV29-1 and TRBJ1-1; no definite D call. Per germline, CDR1 SQVTM and CDR2 ANQGSEA. V lost 4 bases and J 4 bases, leaving 16 bases between the germline ends. The CDR3 is 14 residues long. The CDR3 is CSVGLGIVGTEAFF. For the CDR3, the DNA is TGCAGCGTTGGCTTAGGGATAGTAGGCACTGAAGCTTTCTTT.

This clonotype was observed a few times. A junction boundary mismatches the germline segment, possibly from a read error. V is TRBV14 and J is TRBJ2-7; D remains unclear. The germline V gene encodes CDR1 SGHDN and CDR2 FVKESK. This CDR3 has 14 residues. CDR3 in DNA: TGTGCCAGCAGCCAGGGGTTCGACTCCCACGAGCAGTACTTC. It encodes CASSQGFDSHEQYF.

The chain joins TRBV19 to TRBJ1-1, with D unresolved. The germline gives CDR1 LNHDA, CDR2 SQIVND (reference sequence). The CDR3 length is 12 residues. V gave up 3 bases and J gave up 4 bases, with 6 bases separating them. CDR3 sequence reads: CASSMLGTEAFF. DNA of the CDR3: TGTGCCAGTAGTATGTTGGGCACTGAAGCTTTCTTT.

The CDR3 DNA is TGTGCCAGTAGTAAGCAGGGGATCTACGAGCAGTACTTC. Translation gives CASSKQGIYEQYF. The V gene is TRBV19, the J gene TRBJ2-7; TRBD1 is a possible D gene (6 bases). The ends were cut back, 4 bases at V and 3 bases at J, with 10 bases in the middle. This CDR3 is built from 13 residues. The germline gives CDR1 LNHDA, CDR2 SQIVND (reference sequence).

CDR3 amino acids: CSVALPQAENTEAFF. The CDR3 nucleotides read TGCAGCGTTGCTCTACCCCAGGCAGAGAACACTGAAGCTTTCTTT. The chain carries TRBV29-1 and TRBJ1-1, with D hard to call. V gave up 4 bases and J gave up 1 base, with 16 bases separating them. The germline CDR1 and CDR2 sequences are SQVTM and ANQGSEA. The CDR3 spans 15 residues. The whole variable domain, remainder taken from reference TRBV29-1 and TRBJ1-1, is SAVISQKPSRDICQRGTSLTIQCQVDSQVTMMFWYRQQPGQSLTLIATANQGSEATYESGFVIDKFPISRPNLTFSTLTVSNMSPEDSSIYLCSVALPQAENTEAFFGQGTRLTVV.

The V call is TRBV12-3 or TRBV12-4, the J call TRBJ1-3, with D uncertain. V was trimmed by 0 bases and J by 0 bases, leaving 6 bases between them. The CDR3 consists of 15 residues. The CDR3 DNA is TGTGCCAGCAGTTTAGCGTGGACCTCTGGAAACACCATATATTTT. Translated, it gives CASSLAWTSGNTIYF.